This entry lists 6 T cell receptor beta chains sequenced from one sample in a study of OX40 agonist ivuxolimab in advanced cancers. Assay: immunoSEQ multiplex PCR; the TCRdb copy retains only in-frame clones and omits some. The table lists fewer than 45,000 clones, approximately 85% of them singletons. The source was CD4+ or CD8+ T cells sorted from blood, collected in a trial of the OX40 agonist ivuxolimab. The receptors were gathered from an adult with an advanced solid tumor such as melanoma, head and neck, liver or kidney cancer.

The rearrangement uses TRBV5-1 and TRBJ2-5; 7 bases fit TRBD1. V shed 4 bases, J shed 2 bases, and the junction held 5 bases outside the gene matches. The CDR3 extends over 14 amino acids. Germline V lookup: CDR1 SGHRS, CDR2 YFSETQ. The CDR3 reads CASSMPGQQETQYF. CDR3 nucleotides: TGCGCCAGCAGCATGCCGGGACAGCAAGAGACCCAGTACTTC. Full variable domain (outside the CDR3, taken from reference TRBV5-1 and TRBJ2-5): KAGVTQTPRYLIKTRGQQVTLSCSPISGHRSVSWYQQTPGQGLQFLFEYFSETQRNKGNFPGRFSGRQFSNSRSEMNVSTLELGDSALYLCASSMPGQQETQYFGPGTRLLVL.

J is TRBJ2-5 and V is TRBV5-4; 10 bases map to TRBD2. Germline V gives CDR1 SGHNT, CDR2 YYREEE (reference sequence). The CDR3 covers 13 residues. V shed 4 bases and J 3 bases; nucleotides not matched to a gene: 0. In DNA, the CDR3 is TGTGCCAGCAGCGGGACTAGCGAAGAGACCCAGTACTTC. This codes for CASSGTSEETQYF.

This chain joins TRBV10-1 and TRBJ1-5; D might be TRBD1 (5 bases). Deletions cut 0 bases from V and 0 bases from J, with 15 bases between. This CDR3 contains 18 residues. The V gene's germline CDR1 is WNHNN and CDR2 SYGVQD (reference sequence). Here the CDR3 reads CASSESCGRAYSNQPQHF. The CDR3 bases are TGCGCCAGCAGTGAGTCGTGCGGCAGGGCCTATAGCAATCAGCCCCAGCATTTT.

The chain employs TRBV10-1 and TRBJ2-5; D uncertain. CDR3 length: 12 residues. Looked up from germline, CDR1 is WNHNN and CDR2 is SYGVQD (reference sequence). V lost 3 bases to trimming and J lost 4 bases, with 6 bases between them. For the CDR3, the DNA is TGCGCCAGCAGTGAAGTAGGAGAGACCCAGTACTTC. Amino acids: CASSEVGETQYF.

The rearrangement links TRBV5-5 to TRBJ1-2; 8 positions agree with TRBD1. The V and J ends lost 5 bases and 6 bases, in that order; junction bases with no gene match: 9. CDR1 is SGHKS, CDR2 YYEKEE, per germline (reference sequence). The CDR3 length is 14 residues. CDR3 DNA sequence: TGTGCCAGCAGTCAGTTGGGACAGGAGGATGGCTACACCTTC. Amino acids: CASSQLGQEDGYTF.

The chain carries TRBV7-9 and TRBJ2-1, with TRBD1 matching 7 bases. The CDR3 consists of 13 residues. The ends lost 5 bases at V and 6 bases at J; junction bases unmatched: 4. Germline values: CDR1 SEHNR, CDR2 FQNEAQ (reference sequence). CDR3 DNA: TGTGCCAGCAGCCGGGACAGAGTCAATGAGCAGTTCTTC. This gives the protein CASSRDRVNEQFF. The variable domain in full, with the rest retrieved from reference TRBV7-9 and TRBJ2-1, is DTGVSQNPRHKITKRGQNVTFRCDPISEHNRLYWYRQTLGQGPEFLTYFQNEAQLEKSRLLSDRFSAERPKGSFSTLEIQRTEQGDSAMYLCASSRDRVNEQFFGPGTRLTVL.